Listed below are T cell receptor beta chains from one sample, sequenced in a study of blood T cell repertoires in COVID-19. Profiling relied on immunoSEQ multiplex PCR, and the TCRdb table lists in-frame clones only, not all of them. The data contain 350,000 to 450,000 clones, 75% to 90% of them singletons. The specimen was peripheral blood. These receptors were collected from a woman in her forties with COVID-19, enrolled during active disease. The CDR3 runs from the conserved cysteine through the conserved F or W. The D gene is left open where the match is weak. Clone size is given for some rows only: seen once, a few or many times, or a class if the clone is expanded.

J | length | D | V | size | CDR3 | DNA
TRBJ2-3 | 15 | TRBD1 | TRBV7-2 | . | CASSPDRGRTDTQYF | TGTGCCAGCAGCCCGGACAGGGGGCGAACGGATACGCAGTATTTT
TRBJ1-2 | 15 | . | TRBV28 | . | CASSRGVGARYGYTF | TGTGCCAGCAGCCGAGGGGTGGGGGCTCGGTATGGCTACACCTTC
TRBJ2-3 | 15 | TRBD2 | TRBV7-2 | . | CASRPRLAGGGTQYF | TGTGCCAGCAGGCCAAGACTAGCGGGGGGTGGTACGCAGTATTTT
TRBJ1-2 | 15 | TRBD1 | TRBV28 | . | CASSTPDRDNYGYTF | TGTGCCAGCAGTACCCCGGACAGGGATAACTATGGCTACACCTTC
TRBJ2-7 | 14 | . | TRBV9 | . | CASSVGGSTYEQYF | TGTGCCAGCAGCGTAGGCGGTAGTACCTACGAGCAGTACTTC
TRBJ1-2 | 13 | TRBD1 | TRBV18 | . | CASSRGQGSGYTF | TGTGCCAGCTCACGGGGACAGGGTTCTGGCTACACCTTC
TRBJ1-4 | 16 | TRBD1 | TRBV7-8 | once | CASSQSRTGANEKLFF | TGTGCCAGCAGCCAAAGTAGGACAGGGGCAAATGAAAAACTGTTTTTT
TRBJ2-1 | 15 | . | TRBV19 | . | CASSKRGLDGDEQFF | TGTGCCAGTAGTAAACGGGGTCTAGACGGCGATGAGCAGTTCTTC
TRBJ1-2 | 12 | TRBD1 | TRBV28 | . | CASWGTGDGYTF | TGTGCCAGCTGGGGGACAGGGGATGGCTACACCTTC
TRBJ1-1 | 15 | . | TRBV5-1 | . | CASSSSGGLKTEAFF | TGCGCCAGCAGCTCCTCGGGGGGGCTGAAAACTGAAGCTTTCTTT
TRBJ2-2 | 16 | TRBD2 | TRBV30 | . | CAWRETSGKYTGELFF | TGTGCCTGGAGGGAAACTAGCGGGAAGTACACCGGGGAGCTGTTTTTT
TRBJ2-1 | 11 | . | TRBV27 | . | CACGLYNEQFF | TGTGCCTGCGGGCTATACAATGAGCAGTTCTTC
TRBJ1-2 | 14 | TRBD1 | TRBV6-4 | . | CASSDTGQGHGYTF | TGTGCCAGCAGTGACACTGGACAGGGCCATGGCTACACCTTC
TRBJ2-1 | 13 | TRBD1 | TRBV2 | . | CASKRDSPREQFF | TGTGCCAGCAAACGGGACAGCCCTCGCGAGCAGTTCTTC